The T cell receptor beta chain under discussion was sequenced for a study of blood T cells in healthy people across ages. Study-level findings and limits: Whereas aged donors had fewer naive CD4+ cells, long-lived donors had more of them and higher diversity.

Remarks on this clonotype: Antigen specificity is unknown.

With 8 bases removed from V and 7 bases from J, the gap between germline ends came to 17 bases. The CDR3 covers 14 residues. Germline loops: CDR1 MNHEY, CDR2 SVGEGT. A minimum of 7 million PBMCs was isolated per sample. PCR was performed a second time for about 7 to 12 cycles using a sample-barcoded 5' primer and a J-beta primer mix. Per sample, CDR3-containing paired-end reads numbered at least 3 million. TCRdb analysed the 5' RACE reads with MiXCR anew, one entry per CDR3 protein. Among 750,000 to 950,000 distinct CDR3 sequences listed, about 26% were seen once. A further study also used this sample, focusing on T cells of mothers and their children. Per that study: Maternal samples each gave over 8.5 million TCR beta CDR3 reads, and child samples several million each.

This receptor was taken from a boy between 5 and 17 years old in good health. The gene calls are TRBV6-2 or TRBV6-3 and TRBJ1-4, with D tentatively TRBD1 (6 bases). The sample was blood. The CDR3 protein is CASVDGGGGEKLFF. CDR3 in DNA: TGTGCCAGCGTCGACGGGGGCGGCGGTGAAAAACTGTTTTTT.